The 3 T cell receptor beta chains reported below all come from one sample, sequenced in a study of blood T cell repertoires in COVID-19. Produced via immunoSEQ multiplex PCR; TCRdb's table is partial and in-frame only. The sample contains some 31,000 clones, 88% of which appear only once. Sequenced sample: peripheral blood. These receptors originate from a human donor with active COVID-19. The donor label of this sample is uncertain.

This clone was seen a few times. The chain recombines TRBV10-3 with TRBJ2-1, with TRBD2 matching 14 bases. Germline-derived CDR1 and CDR2 are ENHRY and SYGVKD. The CDR3 is made up of 15 amino acids. V shed 6 bases and J 2 bases; nucleotides not matched to a gene: 0. The CDR3 loop is CAIRTSGGAYNEQFF. In DNA form, the CDR3 reads TGTGCCATCAGGACTAGCGGGGGGGCCTACAATGAGCAGTTCTTC.

DNA of the CDR3: TGTGCCAGCTCACCAGGGACAGGGAATGGGAAGCCCCAGCATTTT. It codes for CASSPGTGNGKPQHF. This rearrangement joins TRBV18 to TRBJ1-5; 9 bases map to TRBD1. In germline, CDR1 is KGHSH, CDR2 LQKENI. J lost 8 bases, V lost 2 bases, and 7 bases had no gene match. This CDR3 has 15 residues.

The gene calls are TRBV6-6 and TRBJ1-2; the D gene is possibly TRBD1 (6 bases). V was cut by 7 bases and J by 6 bases, with 15 bases left in between. Per germline, CDR1 MNHNY and CDR2 SVGAGI (reference sequence). The CDR3 contains 13 residues. This CDR3 reads CASTPTGYDGYTF. In nucleotides, the CDR3 is TGTGCCAGCACCCCCACAGGGTATGATGGCTACACCTTC.